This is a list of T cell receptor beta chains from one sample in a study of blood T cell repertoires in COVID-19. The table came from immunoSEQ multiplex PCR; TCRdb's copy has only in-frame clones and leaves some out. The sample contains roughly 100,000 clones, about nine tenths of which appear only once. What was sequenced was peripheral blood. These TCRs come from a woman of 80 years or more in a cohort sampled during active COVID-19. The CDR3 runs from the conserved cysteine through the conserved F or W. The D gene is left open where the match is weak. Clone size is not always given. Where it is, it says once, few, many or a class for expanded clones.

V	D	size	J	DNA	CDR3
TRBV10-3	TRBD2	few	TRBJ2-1	TGTGCCATCAGTGAAGGCGGGGGGGAGTACAATGAGCAGTTCTTC	CAISEGGGEYNEQFF
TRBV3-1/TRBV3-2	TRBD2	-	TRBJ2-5	TGTGCCAGCACGAGTAGCGGGCGGGACGGGGAGACCCAGTACTTC	CASTSSGRDGETQYF
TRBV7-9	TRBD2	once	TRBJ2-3	TGTGCCAGCACCATCGCTAGCGGGATTAGAGATACGCAGTATTTT	CASTIASGIRDTQYF
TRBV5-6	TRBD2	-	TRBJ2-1	TGTGCCAGCAGCCGTAGCGGGAGTTGGTATGAGCAGTTCTTC	CASSRSGSWYEQFF
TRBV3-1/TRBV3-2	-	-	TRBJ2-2	TGTGCCAGCAGCCAAGATAGGGCAGGGTTTGGCGGGGAGCTGTTTTTT	CASSQDRAGFGGELFF
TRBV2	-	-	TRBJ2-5	TGTGCCAGCACCGTCGGGGGAGACACCCGTGTCGAGACCCAGTACTTC	CASTVGGDTRVETQYF
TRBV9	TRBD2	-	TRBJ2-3	TGTGCCAGCAGCGTAGGGCCAGCGGGGGGGTACACAGATACGCAGTATTTT	CASSVGPAGGYTDTQYF
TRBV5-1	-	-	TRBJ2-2	TGCGCCAGCAGCCTATCGACAGTCAACACCGGGGAGCTGTTTTTT	CASSLSTVNTGELFF
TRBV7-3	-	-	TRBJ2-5	TGTGCCAGCAGCCGCATCTACGGGGAGACCCAGTACTTC	CASSRIYGETQYF
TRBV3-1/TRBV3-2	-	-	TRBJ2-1	TGTGCCAGCACCCCAAGGACCGGCGTGGGGGCCCCTGAGCAGTTCTTC	CASTPRTGVGAPEQFF